Shown below are 21 T cell receptor beta chains from a single sample sequenced in a study of cytomegalovirus exposure and HLA in healthy donors. 13 Jbeta primers and 60 Vbeta primers were used for the PCR. The method was immunoSEQ multiplex PCR; TCRdb's version includes in-frame clones alone and lacks a portion of them. Listed are about 34,000 clones; about 3.6% falls within the top ten. The sequencing input was PBMCs. Source of these receptors: a woman in her thirties or forties in good health and CMV-seropositive.

V and J are TRBV18 and TRBJ2-5; D may be TRBD1 (7 bases). Between the trimmed V and J ends, which lost 2 bases and 5 bases, there was a span of 12 bases. The CDR3 length is 14 residues. Germline V CDR1 and CDR2: KGHSH, LQKENI. CDR3 region: CASSPAGGRETQYF. As DNA, the CDR3 is TGTGCCAGCTCACCAGCAGGGGGGCGTGAGACCCAGTACTTC.

The rearrangement joins TRBV4-1 to TRBJ1-2; no reliable D call. This CDR3 contains 15 residues. V was shortened by 4 bases and J by 1 base, with 13 bases between the two germline ends. In germline, CDR1 is MGHRA, CDR2 YSYEKL. The CDR3 protein is CASSRGLIFNYGYTF. CDR3 bases: TGCGCCAGCAGCCGCGGACTGATTTTTAACTATGGCTACACCTTC.

The chain links TRBV9 to TRBJ2-2; TRBD1 aligns across 7 bases. Per the germline V gene, CDR1 is SGDLS and CDR2 is YYNGEE. Trimming at V came to 4 bases and at J to 6 bases, leaving 15 bases not matched to a gene. The CDR3 contains 17 residues. Written as DNA, the CDR3 is TGTGCCAGCAGCATGACCGACAGGGCTCGTCTCGCCGGGGAGCTGTTTTTT. Its protein product is CASSMTDRARLAGELFF.

The chain links TRBV2 to TRBJ2-7; TRBD2 matches at 10 bases. The CDR3 covers 15 residues. Germline V gene lookup returns CDR1 SNHLY and CDR2 FYNNEI. The V gene end was trimmed by 4 bases and the J gene end by 3 bases; junction bases not matched to a gene: 6. CDR3 loop: CASSAQRGGYYEQYF. CDR3 in DNA: TGTGCCAGCAGTGCGCAGCGGGGGGGGTACTACGAGCAGTACTTC.

The chain combines TRBV14 with TRBJ1-1; D unresolved. V was trimmed by 0 bases and J by 5 bases, leaving 10 bases between them. This CDR3 has 14 amino acids. The germline CDR1 and CDR2 sequences are SGHDN and FVKESK. CDR3 nucleotides: TGTGCCAGCAGCCAAGACCAGTCCTCGACTGAAGCTTTCTTT. It codes for CASSQDQSSTEAFF.

The rearrangement joins TRBV7-3 to TRBJ2-2; D is undetermined. Germline CDR1 is SGHTA and CDR2 is FQGTGA. The CDR3 extends over 14 amino acids. Deletions cut 5 bases from V and 0 bases from J, with 7 bases between. CDR3 sequence: CASSPQANTGELFF. DNA of the CDR3: TGTGCCAGCAGCCCACAAGCGAACACCGGGGAGCTGTTTTTT.

V and J are TRBV6-5 and TRBJ2-5; the match to TRBD1 covers 8 bases. Germline assignment: CDR1 MNHEY and CDR2 SVGAGI. Trimming removed 4 bases from V and 7 bases from J; junction bases left unmatched: 2. This CDR3 comprises 12 residues. CDR3 in DNA: TGTGCCAGCAGTTCCGACAGGGGGACCCAGTACTTC. Amino acid sequence: CASSSDRGTQYF.

V gene TRBV11-2 combines with J gene TRBJ1-1; D call uncertain. Trimming shortened V by 1 base and J by 7 bases, and 7 bases separated the two germline ends. Germline V gene sequence: CDR1 SGHAT, CDR2 FQNNGV. The CDR3 spans 12 residues. CDR3 in amino acids: CASSLGGIEAFF. The CDR3 nucleotides read TGTGCCAGCAGCTTAGGAGGGATTGAAGCTTTCTTT. Full variable domain (rest looked up from reference TRBV11-2 and TRBJ1-1): EAGVAQSPRYKIIEKRQSVAFWCNPISGHATLYWYQQILGQGPKLLIQFQNNGVVDDSQLPKDRFSAERLKGVDSTLKIQPAKLEDSAVYLCASSLGGIEAFFGQGTRLTVV.

The chain combines TRBV19 with TRBJ2-6; TRBD2 agrees at 8 bases. Germline CDR1 is LNHDA and CDR2 is SQIVND (reference sequence). Trimming took 5 bases from V and 2 from J; bases not matched to a gene: 8. The CDR3 extends over 17 amino acids. CDR3 sequence: CASSPQPAGAGANVLTF. The CDR3, as DNA: TGTGCCAGTAGTCCTCAACCAGCGGGGGCTGGGGCCAACGTCCTGACTTTC.

As regards this clone: The junction shows a germline mismatch at one end, possibly a read error. V is TRBV30 and J is TRBJ2-3; 7 bases are shared with TRBD1. The germline V gene has CDR1 GTSNPN and CDR2 SVGIG (reference sequence). The CDR3 loop spans 15 amino acids. The chain's CDR3 is CAGRPTGTRGDTQYF. In nucleotides, the CDR3 is TGTGCCGGGAGACCGACAGGGACGAGGGGAGATACGCAGTATTTT.

This chain connects TRBV18 to TRBJ2-1; 8 bases are shared with TRBD2. Germline lookup yields CDR1 KGHSH and CDR2 LQKENI. The junction had 9 bases not matched to a gene; V was cut back by 3 bases and J by 5 bases. CDR3 length: 16 residues. The CDR3 loop is CASSPRRLAPHNEQFF. The CDR3 coding sequence is TGTGCCAGCTCACCCCGGAGACTAGCGCCCCACAATGAGCAGTTCTTC.

The CDR3: CAWSAVAGVSDTQYF. DNA for the CDR3: TGTGCCTGGAGTGCTGTAGCGGGAGTCTCAGATACGCAGTATTTT. The V call is TRBV30, the J call TRBJ2-3; 9 positions match TRBD2. J lost 4 bases, V lost 1 base, and 6 bases had no gene match. Germline V gives CDR1 GTSNPN, CDR2 SVGIG (reference sequence). CDR3 length equals 15 residues.

The chain has TRBV19 and TRBJ2-7; 9 nucleotides align to TRBD1. This CDR3 has 14 residues. Germline V gives CDR1 LNHDA, CDR2 SQIVND (reference sequence). The trim removed 4 bases at V and 2 bases at J, leaving 3 bases unmatched. The CDR3 loop reads CASSTGQGPYEQYF. The CDR3 DNA reads as TGTGCCAGTAGTACCGGACAGGGGCCCTACGAGCAGTACTTC.

The J gene is TRBJ2-7, the V gene TRBV30, with TRBD2 identical over 10 bases. The CDR3 consists of 14 residues. Germline CDR1 and CDR2: GTSNPN and SVGIG (reference sequence). The ends lost 3 bases at V and 2 bases at J; junction bases unmatched: 4. CDR3 coding DNA: TGTGCCTGGAGGACTAGCGGGTCAACCTACGAGCAGTACTTC. Translated: CAWRTSGSTYEQYF.

V gene TRBV6-6 combines with J gene TRBJ2-2; D unclear. Germline assignment: CDR1 MNHNY and CDR2 SVGAGI (reference sequence). The germline V and J ends were trimmed by 6 bases and 4 bases, with 3 bases remaining between them. This CDR3 region has 11 residues. CDR3 amino acids: CASSFTGELFF. CDR3 in DNA: TGTGCCAGCAGCTTCACCGGGGAGCTGTTTTTT.

The rearrangement uses TRBV11-2 and TRBJ2-7; D unresolved. Germline assignment: CDR1 SGHAT and CDR2 FQNNGV. The CDR3 consists of 13 residues. The ends were cut back, 1 base at V and 3 bases at J, with 7 bases in the middle. The CDR3 sequence is CASSLVPVYEQYF. CDR3 DNA: TGTGCCAGCAGCTTAGTCCCAGTCTACGAGCAGTACTTC.

The chain couples TRBV5-1 to TRBJ2-5; 11 positions match TRBD2. Germline V gene lookup returns CDR1 SGHRS and CDR2 YFSETQ. This CDR3 region has 16 residues. The J segment lost 1 base and the V segment lost 2 bases, leaving 4 bases of the junction unmatched. The CDR3 coding sequence is TGCGCCAGCAGCTTTATAGCGGGAGGGCTCCAAGAGACCCAGTACTTC. This sequence encodes CASSFIAGGLQETQYF.

The V gene is TRBV4-1, the J gene TRBJ1-2; the D gene is possibly TRBD1 (6 bases). V was clipped by 0 bases and J by 0 bases, with 11 bases between them. In germline, CDR1 is MGHRA, CDR2 YSYEKL. This CDR3 region has 16 residues. Here the CDR3 DNA reads TGCGCCAGCAGCCAAGATTTAGGGGGTCCTAACTATGGCTACACCTTC. Translating gives CASSQDLGGPNYGYTF.

The genes are TRBV2 and TRBJ2-3, with D tentatively TRBD1 (5 bases). Looked up from germline, CDR1 is SNHLY and CDR2 is FYNNEI. The CDR3 is 12 amino acids. The V end was cut by 1 base, the J end by 10 bases, with 9 bases between. The CDR3 DNA reads as TGTGCCAGCAGTGAAGACCAGGGCTCGCAGTATTTT. Amino acid sequence: CASSEDQGSQYF.

V gene TRBV7-9 combines with J gene TRBJ1-1; D is ambiguous. The CDR3 runs to 13 residues. Per germline, CDR1 SEHNR and CDR2 FQNEAQ (reference sequence). V shed 2 bases and J shed 4 bases, with 8 bases lying between them. The CDR3 DNA sequence: TGTGCCAGCAGCTTACAGGAACCCACTGAAGCTTTCTTT. This codes for CASSLQEPTEAFF.

The chain is built from TRBV11-2 and TRBJ2-3, with D perhaps TRBD1 (6 bases). This CDR3 contains 15 residues. V was cut by 1 base and J by 0 bases, with 8 bases left in between. In germline, CDR1 is SGHAT, CDR2 FQNNGV. CDR3 in DNA: TGTGCCAGCAGCTTAGGGGGGCTTAGCACAGATACGCAGTATTTT. Translating gives CASSLGGLSTDTQYF. The full variable domain, completed using reference TRBV11-2 and TRBJ2-3, is EAGVAQSPRYKIIEKRQSVAFWCNPISGHATLYWYQQILGQGPKLLIQFQNNGVVDDSQLPKDRFSAERLKGVDSTLKIQPAKLEDSAVYLCASSLGGLSTDTQYFGPGTRLTVL.